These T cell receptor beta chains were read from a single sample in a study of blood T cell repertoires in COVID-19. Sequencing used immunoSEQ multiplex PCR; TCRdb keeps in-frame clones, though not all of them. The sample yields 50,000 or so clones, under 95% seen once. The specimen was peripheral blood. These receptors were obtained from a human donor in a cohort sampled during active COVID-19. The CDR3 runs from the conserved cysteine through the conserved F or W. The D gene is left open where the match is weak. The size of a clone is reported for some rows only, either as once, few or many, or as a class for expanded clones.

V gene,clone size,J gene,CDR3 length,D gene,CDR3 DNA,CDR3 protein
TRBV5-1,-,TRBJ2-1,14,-,TGCGCCAGCAGCTTGGGACAGCCCTACAATGAGCAGTTCTTC,CASSLGQPYNEQFF
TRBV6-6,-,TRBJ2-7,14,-,TGTGCCAGCAGTCAACGGGACATCTCCTACGAGCAGTACTTC,CASSQRDISYEQYF
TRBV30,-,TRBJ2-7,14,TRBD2,TGTGCCTGGAGTGTAGGTAGCGGGAGGGATGAGCAGTACTTC,CAWSVGSGRDEQYF
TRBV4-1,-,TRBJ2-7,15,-,TGCGCCAGCAGCCAAGAAAGCCAGGGTTTCTACGAGCAGTACTTC,CASSQESQGFYEQYF
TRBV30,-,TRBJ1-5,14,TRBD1,TGTGCCTCCGGGCGGCAGGGGGATTTTCAGCCCCAGCATTTT,CASGRQGDFQPQHF
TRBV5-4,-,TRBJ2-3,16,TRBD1,TGTGCCAGCAGCTTGGGCGGACAGGCAGGCACAGATACGCAGTATTTT,CASSLGGQAGTDTQYF
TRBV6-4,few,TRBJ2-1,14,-,TGTGCCAGCAGTGCGGACTTCTCCTACAATGAGCAGTTCTTC,CASSADFSYNEQFF
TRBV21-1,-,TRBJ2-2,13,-,TGTGCCAGCAGCAACCCGAGGACCGGGGAGCTGTTTTTT,CASSNPRTGELFF
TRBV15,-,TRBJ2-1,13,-,TGTGCCACCAGCAGAGGAGGACAAGGTGAGCAGTTCTTC,CATSRGGQGEQFF
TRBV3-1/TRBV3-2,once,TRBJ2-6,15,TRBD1,TGTGCCAGCAGCCAAAGGGACAGTTGGGCCAACGTCCTGACTTTC,CASSQRDSWANVLTF
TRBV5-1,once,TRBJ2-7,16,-,TGCGCCAGCAGCTTGGCCCCCAGGGAGGAAGCCTACGAGCAGTACTTC,CASSLAPREEAYEQYF
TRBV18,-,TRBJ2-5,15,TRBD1,TGTGCCAGCTCACCGCCGGGACAGGCCGAAGAGACCCAGTACTTC,CASSPPGQAEETQYF
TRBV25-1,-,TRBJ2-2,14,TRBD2,TGTGCCAGCAGTGAACTAGCGGACACCGGGGAGCTGTTTTTT,CASSELADTGELFF
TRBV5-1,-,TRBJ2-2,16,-,TGCGCCAGCAGCCCGGGGTGGGGGACTGAGGTCCGGGAGCTGTTTTTT,CASSPGWGTEVRELFF
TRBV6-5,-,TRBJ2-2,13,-,TGTGCCAGCAGTCCAGGGGTGATCGGGGAGCTGTTTTTT,CASSPGVIGELFF
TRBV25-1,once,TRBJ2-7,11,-,TGTGCCAGCACCGGGACATTCGAGCAGTACTTC,CASTGTFEQYF
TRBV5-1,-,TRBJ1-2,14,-,TGCGCCAGCAGCTGGGGCCGCGCGTCCAGTGGCTACACCTTC,CASSWGRASSGYTF
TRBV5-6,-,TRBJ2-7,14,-,TGTGCCAGCAGCTTAGGACAGATCTCCTACGAGCAGTACTTC,CASSLGQISYEQYF
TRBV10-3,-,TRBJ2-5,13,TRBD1,TGTGCCAGTGGGTCAGGGGGAGCGGAGACCCAGTACTTC,CASGSGGAETQYF
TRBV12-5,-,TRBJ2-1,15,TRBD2,TGTGCTAGTGGCCCGGGACTAGCGGGTTTCAATGAGCAGTTCTTC,CASGPGLAGFNEQFF
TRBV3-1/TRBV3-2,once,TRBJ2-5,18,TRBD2,TGTGCCAGCAGCCCCGGGCGGACTAGCGGGAGCGCGATGGAGACCCAGTACTTC,CASSPGRTSGSAMETQYF
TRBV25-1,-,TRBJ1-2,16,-,TGTGCCAGCAGTGAATATGGGGGAGGAAGCGACTATGGCTACACCTTC,CASSEYGGGSDYGYTF
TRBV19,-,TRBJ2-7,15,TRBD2,TGTGCCAGTAGTCGGACTAGCGGGGGCCTACGGGAGCAGTACTTC,CASSRTSGGLREQYF